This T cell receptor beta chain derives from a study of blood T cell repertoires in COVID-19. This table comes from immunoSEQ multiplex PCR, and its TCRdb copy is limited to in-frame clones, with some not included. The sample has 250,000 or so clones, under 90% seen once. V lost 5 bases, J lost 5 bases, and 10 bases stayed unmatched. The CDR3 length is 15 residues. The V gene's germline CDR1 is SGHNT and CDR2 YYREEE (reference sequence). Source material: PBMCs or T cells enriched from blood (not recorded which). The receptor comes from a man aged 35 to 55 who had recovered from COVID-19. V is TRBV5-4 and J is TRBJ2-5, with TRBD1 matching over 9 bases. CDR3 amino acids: CASSYQQGAGETQYF. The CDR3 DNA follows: TGTGCCAGCAGTTATCAACAGGGGGCCGGGGAGACCCAGTACTTC.